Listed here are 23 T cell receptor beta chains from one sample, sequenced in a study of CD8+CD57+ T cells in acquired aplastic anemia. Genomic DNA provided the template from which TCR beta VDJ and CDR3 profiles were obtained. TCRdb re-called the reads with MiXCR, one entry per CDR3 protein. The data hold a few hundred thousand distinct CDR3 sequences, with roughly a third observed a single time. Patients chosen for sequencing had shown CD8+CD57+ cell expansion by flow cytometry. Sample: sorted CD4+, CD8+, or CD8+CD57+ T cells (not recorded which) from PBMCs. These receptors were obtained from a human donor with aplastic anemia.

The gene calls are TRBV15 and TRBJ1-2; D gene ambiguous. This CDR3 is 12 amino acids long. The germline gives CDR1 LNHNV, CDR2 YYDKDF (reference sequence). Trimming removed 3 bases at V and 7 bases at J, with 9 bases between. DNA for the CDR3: TGTGCCACCAGCAGTATAGTAGCTGGCTACACCTTC. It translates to CATSSIVAGYTF.

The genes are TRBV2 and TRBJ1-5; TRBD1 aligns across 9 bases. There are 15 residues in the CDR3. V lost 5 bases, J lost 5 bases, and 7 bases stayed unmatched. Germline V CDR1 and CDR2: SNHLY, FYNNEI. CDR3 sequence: CASSSGTGFYQPQHF. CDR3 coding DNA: TGTGCCAGCAGTTCCGGGACAGGGTTTTATCAGCCCCAGCATTTT.

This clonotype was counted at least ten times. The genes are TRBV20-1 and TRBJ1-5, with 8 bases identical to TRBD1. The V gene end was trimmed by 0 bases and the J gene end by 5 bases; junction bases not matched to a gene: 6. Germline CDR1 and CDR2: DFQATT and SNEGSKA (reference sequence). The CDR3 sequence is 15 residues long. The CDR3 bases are TGCAGTGCTAGAGATGCAGGACAGGGTGATCAGCCCCAGCATTTT. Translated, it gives CSARDAGQGDQPQHF.

The DNA of the CDR3 is TGCAGTGCCAAGGTACTAGCGTGGAGCTCCTACAATGAGCAGTTCTTC. It translates to CSAKVLAWSSYNEQFF. This sequence joins TRBV20-1 and TRBJ2-1; 7 bases are a match to TRBD2. CDR1 and CDR2 from the germline V gene are DFQATT and SNEGSKA (reference sequence). Trimming at V came to 6 bases and at J to 0 bases, leaving 11 bases not matched to a gene. The CDR3 consists of 16 residues.

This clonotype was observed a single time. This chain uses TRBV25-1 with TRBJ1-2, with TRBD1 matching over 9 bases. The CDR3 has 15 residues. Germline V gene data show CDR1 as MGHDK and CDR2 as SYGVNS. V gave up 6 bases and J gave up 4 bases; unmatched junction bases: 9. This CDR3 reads CASRSTGGALYGYTF. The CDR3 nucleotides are TGTGCCAGCAGGTCCACAGGGGGCGCACTCTATGGCTACACCTTC.

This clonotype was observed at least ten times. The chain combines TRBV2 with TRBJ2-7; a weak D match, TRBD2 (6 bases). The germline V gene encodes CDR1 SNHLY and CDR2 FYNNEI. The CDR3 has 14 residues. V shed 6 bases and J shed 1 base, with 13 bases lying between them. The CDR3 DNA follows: TGTGCCAGCAGGGGGGGTCCGACTTCCTACGAGCAGTACTTC. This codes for CASRGGPTSYEQYF.

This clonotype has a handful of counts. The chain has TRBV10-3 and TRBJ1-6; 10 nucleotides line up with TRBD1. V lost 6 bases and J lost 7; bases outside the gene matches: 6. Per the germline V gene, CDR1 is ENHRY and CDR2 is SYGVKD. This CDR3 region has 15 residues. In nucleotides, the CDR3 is TGTGCCATCAGAGAAGACAGGGGGCGGAATTCACCCCTCCACTTT. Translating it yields CAIREDRGRNSPLHF.

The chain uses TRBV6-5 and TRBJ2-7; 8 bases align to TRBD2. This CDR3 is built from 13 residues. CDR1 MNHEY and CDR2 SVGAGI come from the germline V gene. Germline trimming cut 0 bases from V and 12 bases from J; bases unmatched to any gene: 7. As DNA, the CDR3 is TGTGCCAGCAGTTACTCTCGGGGGGGCGAATTGTACTTC. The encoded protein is CASSYSRGGELYF.

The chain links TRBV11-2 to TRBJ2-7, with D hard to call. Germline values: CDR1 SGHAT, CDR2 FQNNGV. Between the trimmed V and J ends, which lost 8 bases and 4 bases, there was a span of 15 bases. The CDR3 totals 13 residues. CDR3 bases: TGTGCCAGCTTGGAGCCAGGACCATACGAGCAGTACTTC. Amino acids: CASLEPGPYEQYF.

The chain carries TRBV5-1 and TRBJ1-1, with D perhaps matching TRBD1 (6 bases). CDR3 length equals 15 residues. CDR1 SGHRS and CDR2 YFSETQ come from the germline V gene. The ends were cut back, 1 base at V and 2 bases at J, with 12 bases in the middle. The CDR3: CASSLMGQANTEAFF. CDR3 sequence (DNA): TGCGCCAGCAGCTTGATGGGACAAGCAAACACTGAAGCTTTCTTT.

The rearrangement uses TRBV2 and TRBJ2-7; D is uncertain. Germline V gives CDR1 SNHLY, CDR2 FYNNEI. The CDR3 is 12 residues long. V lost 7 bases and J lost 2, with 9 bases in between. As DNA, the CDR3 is TGTGCCAGCACCCCAAGCGCCTACGAGCAGTACTTC. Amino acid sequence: CASTPSAYEQYF.

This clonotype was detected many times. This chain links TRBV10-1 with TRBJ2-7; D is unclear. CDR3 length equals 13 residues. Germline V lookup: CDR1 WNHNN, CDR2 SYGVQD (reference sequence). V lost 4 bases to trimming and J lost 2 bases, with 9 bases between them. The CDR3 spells CASSGEVTYEQYF. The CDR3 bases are TGCGCCAGCAGTGGTGAGGTTACCTACGAGCAGTACTTC.

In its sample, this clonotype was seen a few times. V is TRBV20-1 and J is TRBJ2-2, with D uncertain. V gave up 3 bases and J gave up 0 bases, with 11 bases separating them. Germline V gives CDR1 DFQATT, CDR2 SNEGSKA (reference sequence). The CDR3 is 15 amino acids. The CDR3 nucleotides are TGCAGTGCTAGTGTAGGCGGTTCGAACACCGGGGAGCTGTTTTTT. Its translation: CSASVGGSNTGELFF.

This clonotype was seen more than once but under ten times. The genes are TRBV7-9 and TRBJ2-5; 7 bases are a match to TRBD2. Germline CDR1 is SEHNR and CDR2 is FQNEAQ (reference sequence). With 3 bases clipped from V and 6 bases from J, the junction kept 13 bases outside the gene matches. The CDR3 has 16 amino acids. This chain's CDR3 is CASSFGQDREAKTQYF. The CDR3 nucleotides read TGTGCCAGCAGCTTCGGACAAGACCGGGAGGCGAAGACCCAGTACTTC.

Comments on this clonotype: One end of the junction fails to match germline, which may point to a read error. CDR3 nucleotides: TGTGCCAGCAGCAAGGACAGAAACTGTGGCTACACCTTC. Amino acids: CASSKDRNCGYTF. The gene calls are TRBV5-4 and TRBJ1-2; perhaps TRBD1 as D (6 bases). This CDR3 is built from 13 residues. Germline V gene lookup returns CDR1 SGHNT and CDR2 YYREEE (reference sequence).

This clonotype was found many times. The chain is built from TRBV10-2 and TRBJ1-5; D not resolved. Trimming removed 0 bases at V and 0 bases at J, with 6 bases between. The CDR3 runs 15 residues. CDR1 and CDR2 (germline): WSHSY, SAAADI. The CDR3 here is CASSESGSSNQPQHF. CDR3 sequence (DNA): TGCGCCAGCAGTGAGTCAGGATCTAGCAATCAGCCCCAGCATTTT.

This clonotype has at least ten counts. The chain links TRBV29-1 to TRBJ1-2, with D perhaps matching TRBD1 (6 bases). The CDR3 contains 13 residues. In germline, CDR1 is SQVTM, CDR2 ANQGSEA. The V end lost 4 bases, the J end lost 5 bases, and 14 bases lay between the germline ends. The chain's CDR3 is CSVVRDTVYGYTF. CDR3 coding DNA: TGCAGCGTTGTCCGGGACACAGTTTATGGCTACACCTTC.

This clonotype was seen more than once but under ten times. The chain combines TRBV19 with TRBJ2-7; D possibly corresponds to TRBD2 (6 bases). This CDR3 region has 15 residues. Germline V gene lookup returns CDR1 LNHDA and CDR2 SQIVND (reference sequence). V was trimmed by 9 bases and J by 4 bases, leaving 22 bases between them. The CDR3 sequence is CASSLYGTSEYEQYF. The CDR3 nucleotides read TGTGCCAGCAGCTTGTACGGGACTTCTGAATACGAGCAGTACTTC. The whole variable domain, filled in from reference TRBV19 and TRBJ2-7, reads DGGITQSPKYLFRKEGQNVTLSCEQNLNHDAMYWYRQDPGQGLRLIYYSQIVNDFQKGDIAEGYSVSREKKESFPLTVTSAQKNPTAFYLCASSLYGTSEYEQYFGPGTRLTVT.

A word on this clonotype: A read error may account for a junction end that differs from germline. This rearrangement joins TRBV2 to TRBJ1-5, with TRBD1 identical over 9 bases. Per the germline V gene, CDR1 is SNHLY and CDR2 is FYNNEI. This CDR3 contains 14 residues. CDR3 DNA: TGTCCCAGCAGGGGGGACAGGGACAATCGTCCCCAGCATTTT. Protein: CPSRGDRDNRPQHF.

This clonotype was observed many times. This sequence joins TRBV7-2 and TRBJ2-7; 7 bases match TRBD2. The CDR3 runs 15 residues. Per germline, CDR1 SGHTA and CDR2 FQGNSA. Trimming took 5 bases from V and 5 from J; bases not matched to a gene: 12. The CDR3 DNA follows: TGTGCCAGCAGCCTAAGCTTCCAGGGACTACACGAGCAGTACTTC. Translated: CASSLSFQGLHEQYF. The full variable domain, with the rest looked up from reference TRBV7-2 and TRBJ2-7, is GAGVSQSPSNKVTEKGKDVELRCDPISGHTALYWYRQSLGQGLEFLIYFQGNSAPDKSGLPSDRFSAERTGGSVSTLTIQRTQQEDSAVYLCASSLSFQGLHEQYFGPGTRLTVT.

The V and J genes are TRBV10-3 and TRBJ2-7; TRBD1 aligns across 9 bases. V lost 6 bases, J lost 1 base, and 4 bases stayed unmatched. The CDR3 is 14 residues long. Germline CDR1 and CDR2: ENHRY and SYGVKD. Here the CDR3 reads CAIRGQGGSYEQYF. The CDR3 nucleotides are TGTGCCATCAGGGGACAGGGAGGGTCCTACGAGCAGTACTTC.

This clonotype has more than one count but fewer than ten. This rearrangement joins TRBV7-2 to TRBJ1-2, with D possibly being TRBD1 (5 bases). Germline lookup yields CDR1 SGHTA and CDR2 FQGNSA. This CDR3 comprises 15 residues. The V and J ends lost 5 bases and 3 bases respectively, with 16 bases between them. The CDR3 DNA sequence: TGTGCCAGCAGCACACCTCGGGGGTCCTACTATGGCTACACCTTC. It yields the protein CASSTPRGSYYGYTF.

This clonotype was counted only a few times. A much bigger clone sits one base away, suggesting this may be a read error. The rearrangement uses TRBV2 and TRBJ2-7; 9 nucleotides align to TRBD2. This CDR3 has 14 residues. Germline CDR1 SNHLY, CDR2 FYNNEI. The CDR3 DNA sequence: TGTGTCAGCAGTCCGCGGGAGGGCCAATACGAGCAGTACTTC. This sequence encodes CVSSPREGQYEQYF.